This is a list of T cell receptor beta chains from one sample in a study of T-cell memory formation after mild COVID-19. TCRdb reanalysed the 5' RACE reads using MiXCR and keeps one entry per CDR3 protein. The repertoire holds approximately 100,000 distinct CDR3 sequences, with 11% as singletons. Sequenced input: PBMCs or a T cell subset sorted from them (not recorded which). Receptors originate from a man younger than 35 who had mild COVID-19 (a few samples of this study predate the infection). Cell type and time point are not known. The CDR3 runs from the conserved cysteine through the conserved F or W. The order of the fields is J gene, D gene, V gene, clone size, CDR3 DNA, CDR3 protein. The D gene is left open where the match is weak. Part of the rows lack a size; the others show once, few, many or a class for expanded clones.

j_gene: TRBJ1-1; d_gene: .; v_gene: TRBV21-1; abundance: many; CDR3nt: TGTGCCAGCAGCAAGGTCGCCCGGGAGAACACTGAAGCTTTCTTT; CDR3aa: CASSKVARENTEAFF
j_gene: TRBJ2-2; d_gene: .; v_gene: TRBV9; abundance: .; CDR3nt: TGTGCCAGCAGCGTAGCCCCCCCCGGGGAGCTGTTTTTT; CDR3aa: CASSVAPPGELFF
j_gene: TRBJ2-2; d_gene: TRBD1; v_gene: TRBV7-2; abundance: .; CDR3nt: TGTGCCAGCACACCTAGACAGGGGGCGAACACCGGGGAGCTGTTTTTT; CDR3aa: CASTPRQGANTGELFF
j_gene: TRBJ1-5; d_gene: .; v_gene: TRBV7-8; abundance: few; CDR3nt: TGTGCCAGCAGCGAGTCCCGGACAGCGTATCAGCCCCAGCATTTT; CDR3aa: CASSESRTAYQPQHF
j_gene: TRBJ2-3; d_gene: .; v_gene: TRBV27; abundance: .; CDR3nt: TGTGCCAGCAGTTTCGGGGGGCGAGATACGCAGTATTTT; CDR3aa: CASSFGGRDTQYF
j_gene: TRBJ1-2; d_gene: .; v_gene: TRBV14; abundance: few; CDR3nt: TGTGCCAGCAGCCAAGATATGAGGGGTCGGCTAGGCTACACCTTC; CDR3aa: CASSQDMRGRLGYTF
j_gene: TRBJ2-3; d_gene: .; v_gene: TRBV5-6; abundance: few; CDR3nt: TGTGCCAGCAGCTTGGCTTTGCAGTACACAGATACGCAGTATTTT; CDR3aa: CASSLALQYTDTQYF
j_gene: TRBJ2-1; d_gene: .; v_gene: TRBV12-3/TRBV12-4; abundance: few; CDR3nt: TGTGCCAGCAGTCCGGTACCGGGAGCCCTACAGTTCTTC; CDR3aa: CASSPVPGALQFF
j_gene: TRBJ2-3; d_gene: .; v_gene: TRBV5-1; abundance: few; CDR3nt: TGCGCCAGCAGCAGTCGGGGCAATCCGTGGCCAGATACGCAGTATTTT; CDR3aa: CASSSRGNPWPDTQYF
j_gene: TRBJ2-1; d_gene: TRBD1; v_gene: TRBV7-8; abundance: few; CDR3nt: TGTGCCAGCAGCTGGGGCATCGGGACAGGGCACAATGAGCAGTTCTTC; CDR3aa: CASSWGIGTGHNEQFF
j_gene: TRBJ2-3; d_gene: TRBD2; v_gene: TRBV27; abundance: .; CDR3nt: TGTGCCAGCAGTCCCGGGACTAGCGGGGGCACAGATACGCAGTATTTT; CDR3aa: CASSPGTSGGTDTQYF
j_gene: TRBJ2-2; d_gene: .; v_gene: TRBV4-1; abundance: .; CDR3nt: TGCGCCAGCAGCCAAACCAGGGACACCGGGGAGCTGTTTTTT; CDR3aa: CASSQTRDTGELFF
j_gene: TRBJ1-1; d_gene: .; v_gene: TRBV7-3; abundance: few; CDR3nt: TGTGCCAGCAGGGCGGACAGCGGCTTCGAAGCTTTCTTT; CDR3aa: CASRADSGFEAFF
j_gene: TRBJ1-5; d_gene: .; v_gene: TRBV5-6; abundance: few; CDR3nt: TGTGCCAGCAGCCTGGGAGGACAAATGAGCAATCAGCCCCAGCATTTT; CDR3aa: CASSLGGQMSNQPQHF
j_gene: TRBJ2-7; d_gene: TRBD1; v_gene: TRBV25-1; abundance: few; CDR3nt: TGTGCCAGCAGTGAGGTGACAGGGGGGCTCTACGAGCAGTACTTC; CDR3aa: CASSEVTGGLYEQYF
j_gene: TRBJ1-2; d_gene: .; v_gene: TRBV6-5; abundance: few; CDR3nt: TGTGCCAGCAGTTACGGGGCTTCCCACTATGGCTACACCTTC; CDR3aa: CASSYGASHYGYTF
j_gene: TRBJ2-6; d_gene: TRBD1; v_gene: TRBV7-2; abundance: .; CDR3nt: TGTGCCAGCAACCTTGACAGGGCTGGGGCCAACGTCCTGACTTTC; CDR3aa: CASNLDRAGANVLTF
j_gene: TRBJ1-2; d_gene: .; v_gene: TRBV9; abundance: few; CDR3nt: TGTGCCAGCAGCGTCCAGGGTAATCCACGACCCCATTATGGCTACACCTTC; CDR3aa: CASSVQGNPRPHYGYTF
j_gene: TRBJ2-7; d_gene: .; v_gene: TRBV7-6; abundance: many; CDR3nt: TGTGCCAGCAGCTTAGCTAGCTACCCAACCTACGAGCAGTACTTC; CDR3aa: CASSLASYPTYEQYF
j_gene: TRBJ2-7; d_gene: .; v_gene: TRBV10-3; abundance: few; CDR3nt: TGTGCCATCAGTGGTGGGGGCGCTGGCTACGAGCAGTACTTC; CDR3aa: CAISGGGAGYEQYF
j_gene: TRBJ1-6; d_gene: .; v_gene: TRBV6-5; abundance: .; CDR3nt: TGTGCCAGCAGTTCCTATATTAATTCACCCCTCCACTTT; CDR3aa: CASSSYINSPLHF
j_gene: TRBJ2-1; d_gene: .; v_gene: TRBV9; abundance: .; CDR3nt: TGTGCCAGCAGCCCCATCCACAATGAGCAGTTCTTC; CDR3aa: CASSPIHNEQFF
j_gene: TRBJ2-5; d_gene: .; v_gene: TRBV29-1; abundance: .; CDR3nt: TGCAGCGTTGAATACCGGGGACCCCAAGAGACCCAGTACTTC; CDR3aa: CSVEYRGPQETQYF
j_gene: TRBJ2-7; d_gene: TRBD1; v_gene: TRBV7-6; abundance: few; CDR3nt: TGTGCCAGCAGCCGAACGGACAGGGGACACGAGCAGTACTTC; CDR3aa: CASSRTDRGHEQYF
j_gene: TRBJ2-3; d_gene: TRBD2; v_gene: TRBV20-1; abundance: few; CDR3nt: TGCAGTGCTAGAGTCCGGACTAGCGGGGGGATTGCAGATACGCAGTATTTT; CDR3aa: CSARVRTSGGIADTQYF
j_gene: TRBJ2-1; d_gene: .; v_gene: TRBV20-1; abundance: few; CDR3nt: TGCAGTGCCCCTGGGGACATTCTCTATGAGCAGTTCTTC; CDR3aa: CSAPGDILYEQFF
j_gene: TRBJ2-2; d_gene: TRBD2; v_gene: TRBV4-1; abundance: many; CDR3nt: TGCGCCAGCAGCCAAGAGCGGGGGTCCGGGGAGCTGTTTTTT; CDR3aa: CASSQERGSGELFF
j_gene: TRBJ2-7; d_gene: .; v_gene: TRBV4-1; abundance: .; CDR3nt: TGCGCCAGCAGCCCCCATGAGGGGGTCGAGCAGTACTTC; CDR3aa: CASSPHEGVEQYF
j_gene: TRBJ1-1; d_gene: TRBD1; v_gene: TRBV10-3; abundance: .; CDR3nt: TGTGCCATCAGGGGACAGGGTCTTAACACTGAAGCTTTCTTT; CDR3aa: CAIRGQGLNTEAFF
j_gene: TRBJ1-5; d_gene: .; v_gene: TRBV7-8; abundance: many; CDR3nt: TGTGCCAGCAGCTTAGCGAGCCAGGGGAGTCAGCCCCAGCATTTT; CDR3aa: CASSLASQGSQPQHF
j_gene: TRBJ2-3; d_gene: TRBD2; v_gene: TRBV6-6; abundance: .; CDR3nt: TGTGCCAGCAGTTACTCATCCCTCAGCGGGGCCACAGATACGCAGTATTTT; CDR3aa: CASSYSSLSGATDTQYF
j_gene: TRBJ2-5; d_gene: .; v_gene: TRBV12-3/TRBV12-4; abundance: .; CDR3nt: TGTGCCAGCACTTCCTCAGGCGTGGGAGAGACCCAGTACTTC; CDR3aa: CASTSSGVGETQYF
j_gene: TRBJ2-7; d_gene: .; v_gene: TRBV6-2/TRBV6-3; abundance: .; CDR3nt: TGTGCCAGCAGCAACCGACGGCAGTACTTC; CDR3aa: CASSNRRQYF
j_gene: TRBJ1-6; d_gene: .; v_gene: TRBV20-1; abundance: .; CDR3nt: TGCAGTGCTAGAGATAGGCAGGATCGTAGGAACTATCGGAATTCACCCCTCCACTTT; CDR3aa: CSARDRQDRRNYRNSPLHF
j_gene: TRBJ2-1; d_gene: .; v_gene: TRBV9; abundance: few; CDR3nt: TGTGCCAGCAGCATGACGGTTGAGCAGTTCTTC; CDR3aa: CASSMTVEQFF
j_gene: TRBJ2-3; d_gene: TRBD2; v_gene: TRBV15; abundance: .; CDR3nt: TGTGCCACCAGCAGAGATCGCACTAGCGGGGGAACAGATACGCAGTATTTT; CDR3aa: CATSRDRTSGGTDTQYF
j_gene: TRBJ2-2; d_gene: TRBD1; v_gene: TRBV12-3/TRBV12-4; abundance: .; CDR3nt: TGTGCCAGCAGAGACAGGGGGACCGGGGAGCTGTTTTTT; CDR3aa: CASRDRGTGELFF
j_gene: TRBJ2-7; d_gene: .; v_gene: TRBV5-1; abundance: .; CDR3nt: TGCGCCAGCAGCTTGCGCGGGACACCCTACGAGCAGTACTTC; CDR3aa: CASSLRGTPYEQYF
j_gene: TRBJ2-5; d_gene: .; v_gene: TRBV5-6; abundance: few; CDR3nt: TGTGCCAGCAGCTTGGCCGGGGCGGAGACCCAGTACTTC; CDR3aa: CASSLAGAETQYF
j_gene: TRBJ1-3; d_gene: .; v_gene: TRBV7-9; abundance: few; CDR3nt: TGTGCCAGCAGCCCTACCGCAGCTTATTCTGGAAACACCATATATTTT; CDR3aa: CASSPTAAYSGNTIYF
j_gene: TRBJ1-1; d_gene: .; v_gene: TRBV27; abundance: few; CDR3nt: TGTGCCAGCAGTCCACCGCGGGATGTCTCTGAAGCTTTCTTT; CDR3aa: CASSPPRDVSEAFF
j_gene: TRBJ1-1; d_gene: .; v_gene: TRBV29-1; abundance: .; CDR3nt: TGCAGCGTAGGGGTTTTCAGTTTCGGGGGCGAAGCTTTCTTT; CDR3aa: CSVGVFSFGGEAFF
j_gene: TRBJ2-7; d_gene: TRBD1; v_gene: TRBV12-3/TRBV12-4; abundance: few; CDR3nt: TGTGCCAGCAGTCCCGGGACAGGGCACTACGAGCAGTACTTC; CDR3aa: CASSPGTGHYEQYF